These 21 T cell receptor beta chains share one sample of origin, sequenced in a study of T cell responses to AZD1222 COVID-19 vaccine. Assay: immunoSEQ multiplex PCR; the TCRdb copy retains only in-frame clones and omits some. This sample's table has 150,000 or so clones. Input material: peripheral blood. These receptors were obtained from an adult in good health.

This sequence joins TRBV7-9 and TRBJ1-4; D gene uncertain. Germline V gene data show CDR1 as SEHNR and CDR2 as FQNEAQ (reference sequence). CDR3 length: 14 residues. With 5 bases removed from V and 3 bases from J, the gap between germline ends came to 10 bases. The CDR3 region is CASSQGRANEKLFF. As DNA, the CDR3 is TGTGCCAGCAGCCAAGGGAGGGCTAATGAAAAACTGTTTTTT. The full variable domain, with the rest looked up from reference TRBV7-9 and TRBJ1-4, is DTGVSQNPRHKITKRGQNVTFRCDPISEHNRLYWYRQTLGQGPEFLTYFQNEAQLEKSRLLSDRFSAERPKGSFSTLEIQRTEQGDSAMYLCASSQGRANEKLFFGSGTQLSVL.

The chain joins TRBV11-2 to TRBJ1-1; D remains ambiguous. CDR1 SGHAT and CDR2 FQNNGV come from the germline V gene. V was trimmed by 2 bases and J by 4 bases, leaving 11 bases between them. The CDR3 has 14 amino acids. The CDR3 loop reads CASSLSGDGTEAFF. The CDR3 DNA reads as TGTGCCAGCAGCTTATCTGGGGATGGCACTGAAGCTTTCTTT.

Written as DNA, the CDR3 is TGTGCCTGGAGTGTTGGGCCAGCGACAGATACGCAGTATTTT. Translated, it gives CAWSVGPATDTQYF. The rearrangement links TRBV30 to TRBJ2-3; D unresolved. The CDR3 length is 14 residues. The germline V gene has CDR1 GTSNPN and CDR2 SVGIG (reference sequence). Trimming took 0 bases from V and 3 from J, leaving 10 bases between them.

The chain employs TRBV25-1 and TRBJ1-4; weak D call: TRBD1 (6 bases). Germline CDR1 is MGHDK and CDR2 is SYGVNS. The CDR3 totals 13 residues. V was shortened by 4 bases and J by 12 bases, with 15 bases between the two germline ends. The CDR3 loop reads CASSGGAPGELFF. The CDR3 bases are TGTGCCAGCAGTGGCGGGGCCCCAGGGGAACTGTTTTTT.

The chain combines TRBV7-9 with TRBJ1-1, with 9 bases lining up with TRBD1. Trimming at V came to 4 bases and at J to 6 bases, leaving 6 bases not matched to a gene. Germline CDR1 SEHNR, CDR2 FQNEAQ (reference sequence). This CDR3 region has 14 residues. DNA of the CDR3: TGTGCCAGCAGCTCAGGACAGGGGAGGCCTGAAGCTTTCTTT. This encodes CASSSGQGRPEAFF.

The chain couples TRBV5-1 to TRBJ2-1, with D unresolved. V lost 0 bases, J lost 0 bases, and 4 bases lay in between. From germline, CDR1 is SGHRS and CDR2 YFSETQ. The CDR3 is 14 amino acids. The CDR3 DNA is TGCGCCAGCAGCTTGGACAACTCCTACAATGAGCAGTTCTTC. Protein sequence: CASSLDNSYNEQFF.

The J gene is TRBJ2-3, the V gene TRBV6-5, with 10 positions matching TRBD1. Germline assignment: CDR1 MNHEY and CDR2 SVGAGI. CDR3 size: 16 residues. The junction had 5 bases not matched to a gene; V was cut back by 0 bases and J by 5 bases. The CDR3 DNA reads as TGTGCCAGCAGTTACTCGGGGACAGGGGTTGGAGATACGCAGTATTTT. Its protein product is CASSYSGTGVGDTQYF.

This sequence joins TRBV6-5 and TRBJ1-2, with D possibly matching TRBD1 (6 bases). Germline assignment: CDR1 MNHEY and CDR2 SVGAGI. This CDR3 spans 13 amino acids. Trimming left V 1 base short and J 4 bases short, with 7 bases between. CDR3 region: CASSYFRGYGYTF. DNA for the CDR3: TGTGCCAGCAGTTACTTCAGGGGCTATGGCTACACCTTC.

The chain joins TRBV11-3 to TRBJ1-6; TRBD1 aligns across 7 bases. There are 14 residues in the CDR3. With 4 bases clipped from V and 9 bases from J, the junction kept 6 bases outside the gene matches. Germline V gene lookup returns CDR1 SGHNT and CDR2 YENEEA. For the CDR3, the DNA is TGTGCCAGCAGCTCAGGGGGAGTGGGTTCACCCCTCCACTTT. As protein: CASSSGGVGSPLHF.

The J gene is TRBJ2-7, the V gene TRBV11-2; D may be TRBD1 or TRBD2 (5 bases each). The V gene's germline CDR1 is SGHAT and CDR2 FQNNGV. V was pared by 1 base and J by 3 bases, with 10 bases between. This CDR3 has 14 amino acids. The CDR3 is CASSLGLGVYEQYF. CDR3 in DNA: TGTGCCAGCAGCTTAGGTTTGGGGGTCTACGAGCAGTACTTC.

The chain carries TRBV12-3 or TRBV12-4 and TRBJ2-1; D is unresolved. Trimming left V 3 bases short and J 9 bases short, with 6 bases between. The CDR3 sequence is 11 residues long. The CDR3 DNA sequence: TGTGCCAGCAGTTTCCGTGGTGAGCAGTTCTTC. Translation: CASSFRGEQFF.

The V and J genes are TRBV9 and TRBJ1-4; D ambiguous. The V gene's germline CDR1 is SGDLS and CDR2 YYNGEE. V shed 2 bases and J shed 0 bases, with 8 bases lying between them. This CDR3 spans 15 amino acids. CDR3 residues: CASSVTGTTNEKLFF. CDR3 nucleotides: TGTGCCAGCAGCGTCACCGGGACAACTAATGAAAAACTGTTTTTT.

This chain connects TRBV2 to TRBJ1-5, with D perhaps matching TRBD1 (6 bases). CDR3 length: 15 residues. Germline values: CDR1 SNHLY, CDR2 FYNNEI. V dropped 2 bases and J dropped 4 bases, with 12 bases sitting between them. Here the CDR3 reads CASSEWGPENQPQHF. The CDR3 DNA is TGTGCCAGCAGTGAATGGGGGCCCGAGAATCAGCCCCAGCATTTT.

The chain has TRBV30 and TRBJ1-3; maybe TRBD1 (5 bases). Germline loops: CDR1 GTSNPN, CDR2 SVGIG (reference sequence). Trimming took off 2 bases at V and 0 bases at J, with 14 bases between the two ends. This CDR3 is 16 amino acids long. As DNA, the CDR3 is TGTGCCTGGAGTTCCCCGGGACCGAGCTCTGGAAACACCATATATTTT. Protein sequence: CAWSSPGPSSGNTIYF.

V usage is TRBV7-7 and J usage is TRBJ1-1; 7 bases are a match to TRBD1. The CDR3 has 13 residues. Trimming at V came to 6 bases and at J to 4 bases, leaving 5 bases not matched to a gene. The germline V gene has CDR1 SSHAT and CDR2 FNYEAQ (reference sequence). The CDR3 sequence is CASSATGVTEAFF. The DNA for the CDR3 is TGTGCCAGCAGTGCTACAGGGGTCACTGAAGCTTTCTTT.

This chain's CDR3 is CASKASPGLGQPEAFF. CDR3 nucleotide sequence: TGTGCCAGCAAGGCATCTCCGGGACTCGGCCAGCCTGAAGCTTTCTTT. J is TRBJ1-1 and V is TRBV2, with TRBD1 as a possible D gene (5 bases). V was clipped by 7 bases and J by 6 bases, with 24 bases between them. Germline loops: CDR1 SNHLY, CDR2 FYNNEI. The CDR3 covers 16 residues.

J is TRBJ1-1 and V is TRBV11-3; D gene uncertain. This CDR3 contains 13 residues. The germline CDR1 and CDR2 sequences are SGHNT and YENEEA. V was cut by 1 base and J by 6 bases, with 9 bases left in between. CDR3 in amino acids: CASSLGGVAEAFF. As DNA, the CDR3 is TGTGCCAGCAGCTTAGGGGGAGTGGCTGAAGCTTTCTTT.

The chain carries TRBV5-4 and TRBJ1-5; D unclear. This CDR3 has 14 residues. Germline loops: CDR1 SGHNT, CDR2 YYREEE (reference sequence). With 0 bases removed from V and 4 bases from J, the gap between germline ends came to 8 bases. The CDR3 region is CASSLEGSNQPQHF. CDR3 nucleotides: TGTGCCAGCAGCTTGGAAGGGTCTAATCAGCCCCAGCATTTT.

This chain connects TRBV5-1 to TRBJ2-5, with 7 bases identical to TRBD1. The CDR3 totals 13 residues. The ends lost 4 bases at V and 5 bases at J; junction bases unmatched: 5. The germline gives CDR1 SGHRS, CDR2 YFSETQ. The chain's CDR3 is CASSPTGWETQYF. CDR3 coding DNA: TGCGCCAGCAGCCCGACAGGGTGGGAGACCCAGTACTTC.

The rearrangement links TRBV30 to TRBJ1-1; D is perhaps TRBD1 (6 bases). The germline V gene encodes CDR1 GTSNPN and CDR2 SVGIG (reference sequence). V lost 2 bases to trimming and J lost 1 base, with 11 bases between them. There are 14 residues in the CDR3. The CDR3: CAWSMGHQNTEAFF. The DNA of the CDR3 is TGTGCCTGGAGTATGGGACACCAGAACACTGAAGCTTTCTTT.

The V call is TRBV5-1, the J call TRBJ2-1; TRBD1 or TRBD2 may be the D gene (5 bases each). The V gene's germline CDR1 is SGHRS and CDR2 YFSETQ. Between the trimmed V and J ends, which lost 6 bases and 0 bases, there was a span of 25 bases. CDR3 length: 19 residues. The CDR3 spells CASTPQLLRGASSYNEQFF. CDR3 sequence (DNA): TGCGCCAGCACCCCTCAACTTCTGCGAGGGGCAAGCTCCTACAATGAGCAGTTCTTC.